The 9 T cell receptor beta chains presented below share a single source sample, sequenced in a study of cytomegalovirus exposure and HLA in healthy donors. Here immunoSEQ multiplex PCR was the method, and the copy in TCRdb shows in-frame clones only, minus some. Here the sample spans about 200,000 clones, roughly 84% being singletons. The sequenced sample consisted of PBMCs. The origin of the receptors is a woman between 18 and 30 years old in good health and CMV-seropositive.

This clone is labeled medium-sized (0.01 to 0.1%). The V and J genes are TRBV5-4 and TRBJ1-5; 7 bases are shared with TRBD1. The CDR3 runs 15 residues. V was pared by 3 bases and J by 0 bases, with 3 bases of the junction left unmatched. CDR1 and CDR2 from the germline V gene are SGHNT and YYREEE (reference sequence). The CDR3 DNA is TGTGCCAGCAGCTCAACAGGGGATAGCAATCAGCCCCAGCATTTT. This gives the protein CASSSTGDSNQPQHF. Full variable domain (rest looked up from reference TRBV5-4 and TRBJ1-5): ETGVTQSPTHLIKTRGQQVTLRCSSQSGHNTVSWYQQALGQGPQFIFQYYREEENGRGNFPPRFSGLQFPNYSSELNVNALELDDSALYLCASSSTGDSNQPQHFGDGTRLSIL.

This chain joins TRBV6-5 and TRBJ1-1; no definite D call. The CDR3 covers 15 residues. Trimming pared 6 bases from V and 11 bases from J, leaving 25 bases between. Germline loops: CDR1 MNHEY, CDR2 SVGAGI. This chain's CDR3 is CASRVLGGRTLRAFF. As DNA, the CDR3 is TGTGCCAGCAGGGTTCTGGGAGGAAGGACTCTTCGGGCTTTCTTT.

V is TRBV7-9 and J is TRBJ2-3, with unresolved D. The CDR3 extends over 15 amino acids. In germline, CDR1 is SEHNR, CDR2 FQNEAQ (reference sequence). Deletions cut 0 bases from V and 1 base from J, with 8 bases between. The CDR3 sequence is CASSLAAARTDTQYF. The CDR3, as DNA: TGTGCCAGCAGCTTAGCCGCGGCCCGCACAGATACGCAGTATTTT.

The chain combines TRBV4-1 with TRBJ1-2, with D tentatively TRBD1 (6 bases). CDR1 is MGHRA, CDR2 YSYEKL, per germline. With 6 bases removed from V and 3 bases from J, the gap between germline ends came to 14 bases. The CDR3 runs 14 residues. This chain's CDR3 is CASRVRGGDYGYTF. The CDR3 DNA sequence: TGCGCCAGCAGAGTCAGGGGTGGTGACTATGGCTACACCTTC.

J is TRBJ2-7 and V is TRBV5-4; 7 bases agree with TRBD2. The V gene's germline CDR1 is SGHNT and CDR2 YYREEE (reference sequence). This CDR3 region has 15 residues. The V segment lost 0 bases and the J segment 3 bases; nucleotides outside the gene matches: 6. CDR3 bases: TGTGCCAGCAGCTTGGCGGGACTACTAGTCTACGAGCAGTACTTC. Its protein is CASSLAGLLVYEQYF.

The chain employs TRBV13 and TRBJ2-4; 7 nucleotides line up with TRBD1. CDR3 size: 14 residues. Per the germline V gene, CDR1 is PRHDT and CDR2 is FYEKMQ (reference sequence). V lost 5 bases to trimming and J lost 3 bases; unmatched junction nucleotides: 4. The CDR3 sequence is CASSVRQGKNIQYF. CDR3 bases: TGTGCCAGCAGCGTCCGACAGGGCAAAAACATTCAGTACTTC.

The chain couples TRBV27 to TRBJ2-3; 7 bases are shared with TRBD1. The CDR3 extends over 16 amino acids. V was pared by 4 bases and J by 5 bases, with 12 bases of the junction left unmatched. Germline values: CDR1 MNHEY, CDR2 SMNVEV (reference sequence). Here the CDR3 DNA reads TGTGCCAGCAGTTCAAACAGGGGACAGCTTGGAGATACGCAGTATTTT. Translation: CASSSNRGQLGDTQYF.

With regard to this clone: Other DNA sequences in this specimen translate into the identical CDR3. For the CDR3, the DNA is TGTGCCAGCAGCTTAGGAGCGGGAGGCTCCTACGAGCAGTACTTC. It specifies CASSLGAGGSYEQYF. This rearrangement joins TRBV7-2 to TRBJ2-7; TRBD2 aligns across 9 bases. The CDR3 spans 15 residues. Germline values: CDR1 SGHTA, CDR2 FQGNSA. The V gene end was trimmed by 1 base and the J gene end by 0 bases; junction bases not matched to a gene: 1.

The rearrangement joins TRBV7-9 to TRBJ2-7, with D possibly being TRBD1 (5 bases). This CDR3 spans 15 amino acids. Trimming removed 5 bases from V and 2 bases from J, with 16 bases in between. In germline, CDR1 is SEHNR, CDR2 FQNEAQ (reference sequence). For the CDR3, the DNA is TGTGCCAGCAGCGCCCAGGGAATTACCCCCTACGAGCAGTACTTC. Translated, it gives CASSAQGITPYEQYF.